This T cell receptor (beta chain) was recovered during a study of T cells in Graves' hyperthyroidism and ophthalmopathy. Study-wide results and caveats: Blood also held most thyroid clonotypes expanded beyond 0.001.

Ophthalmopathy cases scored 3 or more on the Clinical Activity Score and 4 or more on NOSPECS grade, with duration below 3 months. The study based diagnoses on clinical symptoms, serum thyroxine and TRAb, thyroid ultrasound and orbital computed tomography. This clonotype was counted at least ten times. The antigen is not known. Amplified TCR beta CDR3 regions came from RNA transcripts. The HTBI primer set drove a first-round RT-PCR of the TCR CDR3. Each CDR3 protein is one row after TCRdb ran MiXCR on the multiplex PCR reads. The data hold some 550,000 distinct CDR3 sequences, with around 16% observed a single time. This CDR3 is 12 amino acids long. Germline CDR1 LGHDT, CDR2 YNNKEL (reference sequence). The V end was cut by 0 bases, the J end by 10 bases, with 7 bases between.

This chain connects TRBV3-1 to TRBJ2-1; tentatively, D is TRBD1 (5 bases). The source material was blood. The clonotype comes from a woman between 40 and 50 years old with Graves' ophthalmopathy. The CDR3 here is CASSQDWGEQFF. Here the CDR3 DNA reads TGTGCCAGCAGCCAAGACTGGGGCGAGCAGTTCTTC.